This T cell receptor beta chain came from a study of blood T cell repertoires in COVID-19 (dated by TCRdb to about 2020). The study in broad terms: The collaborator samples originated in the United States, Italy and Spain and spanned the acute and convalescent phases of COVID-19. The repertoires were released in a freely available public database intended as a resource for research on the immune response to SARS-CoV-2. The dataset comprised deeply sampled blood TCRbeta repertoires from subjects exposed to, actively infected with, or recovered from COVID-19. The samples were drawn from two sources: the first 160 participants of the ongoing ImmuneRACE study, and 950 to 1,500 subjects contributed by 6 global collaborators. Where available, HLA class I and class II types were obtained from metadata supplied by the sample provider rather than from assay-based typing. A de-identified subject ID, COVID-19 status, age in years and sex were almost always included in the sample metadata. The prospective study material was composed of cDNA or gDNA derived from T cells, B-cell-depleted T cells, or PBMCs.

What the work shows at the level of the full study, not this receptor alone: The quantity of clinical and demographic metadata differed by source and by participant and was supplied without curation.

This clone was seen a handful of times. What this receptor recognizes is not known. No much larger clone exists at a distance of one base, and base qualities are not known. TCRbeta CDR3 regions were amplified from genomic DNA using the immunoSEQ Assay, a bias-controlled multiplex PCR. The paper's processing steps were these. The number of nucleated cells in each sample was estimated by amplification of reference gene primers within the assay. To quantify the absolute abundance of each unique TCRbeta CDR3 rearrangement, sequence reads were collapsed and filtered. For each sample, productive Simpson clonality was calculated as the square root of Simpson's diversity index over productive rearrangements. In its TCRdb copy, this immuneACCESS table keeps in-frame sequences only and misses some clones. Where compared with another copy, unresolved V genes explain less than half of these, and the others have no known cause. The V and J calls and clone size come from that table; D and trimming were worked out from the DNA. For this sample the table gives some 80,000 clones, of which 65% to 85% were detected only once. Of the sample, approximately 6.2% falls within the top ten clones.

The CDR3 contains 12 residues, cysteine and phenylalanine counted. The only DNA kept is the CDR3, 36 bases in frame from the first base. The germline V gene provides CDR1 SQVTM and CDR2 ANQGSEA. V and J are trimmed by 5 bases and 6 bases, and the gene matches miss 3 bases of the junction. The collaborating institutions used their own protocols to collect whole blood in K2EDTA tubes. For TCRbeta analysis, collaborator samples were shipped as frozen whole blood, as isolated PBMCs, or as DNA extracted from either sample type. Specimen: peripheral blood. The TCR sequence derives from a man aged 55 to 70 with active or convalescent COVID-19. This chain is built from TRBV29-1 and TRBJ1-2, and 10 junction bases match TRBD1. In nucleotide form, the sequence is TGCAGCGTTTCGGACAGGGGGAATGGCTACACCTTC. This yields the protein CSVSDRGNGYTF.